This T cell receptor (beta chain) originates from a study of OX40 agonist ivuxolimab in advanced cancers. Study summary: The treatment was a fully human IgG2 OX40 agonist, ivuxolimab. Dose-escalation patients' cancers were hepatocellular carcinoma, melanoma, renal cell or head and neck cancer.

TCRdb's copy holds only in-frame clones and misses some; the assay was immunoSEQ multiplex PCR. The profile covers about 86,000 clones, with more than 80% appearing a single time and 8.7% taken by the ten largest. Remarks on this clone: The target antigen is unknown.

The study's findings and limits: CD8+ T cells were the subset that, on average, had more expanded clones than CD4+.

The clonotype comes from an adult with an advanced solid tumor such as melanoma, head and neck, liver or kidney cancer. The material was CD4+ or CD8+ T cells sorted from blood, obtained in a trial of the OX40 agonist ivuxolimab.

The CDR3, as DNA: TGTGCCAGCAACCTAGCGGGAGACACCGGGGAGCTGTTTTTT. This gives the protein CASNLAGDTGELFF. The rearrangement joins TRBV6-1 to TRBJ2-2, with TRBD2 matching 10 bases. V lost 7 bases, J lost 3 bases, and 2 bases stayed unmatched. The CDR3 covers 14 residues. Looked up from germline, CDR1 is MNHNS and CDR2 is SASEGT.